This paragraph reports one T cell receptor beta chain. Its antigen remains unknown. The junction departs from the called germline gene at one end, perhaps through a read error. This record comes from a study of memory CD4+ T cells and cytomegalovirus serostatus. In the authors' workflow: Out-of-frame sequences were removed, leaving roughly 2,200,000 distinct TCRbeta sequences. Produced via immunoSEQ multiplex PCR; TCRdb's table is partial and in-frame only. That table gives V, J and clone size, and the DNA gave D and trimming. The sample contains about 52,000 clones, about four fifths of which appear only once. Regarding the study as a whole: Of 150 to 200 reported CMV TCRbeta sequences, 67 were found in memory CD4+ repertoires.

The V gene's germline CDR1 is SSHAT and CDR2 FNYEAQ (reference sequence). The CDR3 sequence is 14 residues long. The sort gate was single viable CD3+CD4+CD8-CD45RO+ cells for memory CD4+ T cells. Serum IgG to CMV pp150, pp28, p38 and p52 defined serostatus. CD4+ T cells were isolated by positive magnetic selection. Sequencing was performed on memory CD4+ T cells from blood. The TCR comes from an adult in good health and CMV-seropositive. The chain links TRBV7-7 to TRBJ2-5; D not resolved. The CDR3 DNA reads as TGTGCTAGCAGCTTCGGCTCCCATCAAGAGACCCAGTACTTC. Protein sequence: CASSFGSHQETQYF.